This paragraph reports one T cell receptor beta chain. Its antigen is unidentified. Its ends do not fully match the called genes, so a read error is possible. Genomic DNA, serving as template, underwent TCR beta VDJ and CDR3 profiling. TCRdb called the reads again in MiXCR, with one record for every CDR3 protein. The table shows about 54,000 distinct CDR3 sequences, with 57% occurring only once. CDR3 length: 14 amino acids. Germline V lookup: CDR1 LNHNV, CDR2 YYDKDF (reference sequence). CD8+CD57+ cell expansion had been shown by flow cytometry in patients chosen for sequencing. Sampling of blood occurred while the patients had still received no therapy. The data are from a study of CD8+CD57+ T cells in acquired aplastic anemia. Study summary: The average for DNA from sorted CD4+ and CD8+ cells was roughly 3 ug. Regarding the study as a whole: Patients and healthy controls showed no significant CD8+ Simpson's diversity difference. Between patients and controls, some 31 CD8+ CDR3 sequences were found in common.

Material for sequencing was sorted CD4+, CD8+, or CD8+CD57+ T cells (not recorded which) from PBMCs. The origin of this receptor is a human donor with aplastic anemia. The chain recombines TRBV15 with TRBJ1-5, with TRBD1 identical over 8 bases. The CDR3 DNA sequence: TGTGCCAGCAGCTCGGGACAGGGCAATCAGCCCCAGCATTTT. Translating it yields CASSSGQGNQPQHF.